Described below is a single T cell receptor (beta chain) sequence and its context. The sample is drawn from a study of blood T cell repertoires in COVID-19. Overall study: The United States, Italy and Spain were the sources of the acute and convalescent COVID-19 samples.

From germline, CDR1 is SGHTS and CDR2 YDEGEE. Losses at the gene ends were 1 base for V and 8 bases for J; bases not matched to a gene: 3. The CDR3 totals 15 residues. Original analysis: Amplified reference gene primers provided the basis for estimating nucleated cell counts. This table comes from immunoSEQ multiplex PCR, and its TCRdb copy is limited to in-frame clones, with some not included. D and trimming come from the DNA, and the V and J calls and clone size come from that table. The repertoire holds about 380,000 clones, with roughly nine tenths as singletons. Those enrolled, adults aged roughly 18 to 89 years, came from about two dozen US areas.

This TCR was sampled from a woman aged 25-40 years who had recovered from COVID-19. Sequenced sample: PBMCs or T cells enriched from blood (not recorded which). The chain employs TRBV5-8 and TRBJ2-1, with TRBD2 matching over 13 bases. This CDR3 is CASSLTSGRVYEQFF. The CDR3 bases are TGTGCCAGCAGCTTGACTAGCGGGAGGGTCTATGAGCAGTTCTTC.